Listed here is a single T cell receptor beta chain. Within the sample, other DNA sequences also encode this same CDR3. The sample originates from a study of blood T cell repertoires in COVID-19. Overall study: From the United States, Italy and Spain came samples of acute and convalescent COVID-19. PBMCs, B-cell-depleted T cells, or T cells were the source of the cDNA or gDNA that made up the material.

TCRdb keeps only in-frame clones here, not all; method: immunoSEQ multiplex PCR. Of tens of thousands of clones listed, around 79% are singletons. The CDR3 has 15 residues. Trimming at V came to 6 bases and at J to 3 bases, leaving 3 bases not matched to a gene. Germline CDR1 LNHDA, CDR2 SQIVND (reference sequence). This clonotype originated in a human donor in a cohort sampled during active COVID-19. Sequencing was performed on peripheral blood. The rearrangement uses TRBV19 and TRBJ2-3, with TRBD2 matching over 13 bases. CDR3 sequence reads: CASRGLAGLTDTQYF. CDR3 coding DNA: TGTGCCAGTAGGGGACTAGCGGGACTAACAGATACGCAGTATTTT.